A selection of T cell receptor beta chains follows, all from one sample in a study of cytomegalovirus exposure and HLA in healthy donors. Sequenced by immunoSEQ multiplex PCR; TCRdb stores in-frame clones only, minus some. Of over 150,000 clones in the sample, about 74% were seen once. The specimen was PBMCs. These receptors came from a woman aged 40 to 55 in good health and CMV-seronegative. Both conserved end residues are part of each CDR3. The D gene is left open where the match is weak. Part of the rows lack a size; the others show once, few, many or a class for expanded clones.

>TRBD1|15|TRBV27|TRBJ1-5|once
TGTGCCAGCAGTTTAAAGGGACAGGGGCGGGGGTCCCAGCATTTT
CASSLKGQGRGSQHF
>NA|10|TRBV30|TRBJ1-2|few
TGTGCCTGGAGGGCCGTGGGCTACACCTTC
CAWRAVGYTF
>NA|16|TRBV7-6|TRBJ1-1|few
TGTGCCAGCAGCCCCAACCAGGGTGGAGCGGGCACTGAAGCTTTCTTT
CASSPNQGGAGTEAFF
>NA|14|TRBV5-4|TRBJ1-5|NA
TGTGCCAGCAGCTTGGGGCCGGTCGGGGAGCCCCAGCATTTT
CASSLGPVGEPQHF
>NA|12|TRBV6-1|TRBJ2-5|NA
TGTGCCAGCACCCCAGGGGGGGAGACCCAGTACTTC
CASTPGGETQYF
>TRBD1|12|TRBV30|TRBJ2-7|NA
TGTGCCTGGGGGACAGGTACCTACGAGCAGTACTTC
CAWGTGTYEQYF
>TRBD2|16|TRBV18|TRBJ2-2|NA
TGTGCCAGCTCACCACTCCTAGCGGGGGACACCGGGGAGCTGTTTTTT
CASSPLLAGDTGELFF
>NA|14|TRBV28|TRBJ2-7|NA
TGTGCCAGCAGCGACAAGGATTTATTCTACGGGCAGTACTTC
CASSDKDLFYGQYF
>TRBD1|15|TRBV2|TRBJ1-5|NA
TGTGCCAGCAGTTTACAGGGGGCGCAAAGTCAGCCCCAGCATTTT
CASSLQGAQSQPQHF
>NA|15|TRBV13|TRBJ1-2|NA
TGTGCCAGCAGCTTGCCGGGGGGCCCTGGGTATGGCTACACCTTC
CASSLPGGPGYGYTF
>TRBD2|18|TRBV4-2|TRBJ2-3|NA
TGTGCCAGCAGCCAAGAACGTTTACTAGCGGGGGCCACAGATACGCAGTATTTT
CASSQERLLAGATDTQYF
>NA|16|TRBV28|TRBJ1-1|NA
TGTGCCAGCAGTGGAGCCAGGGGTCTCTGGAACACTGAAGCTTTCTTT
CASSGARGLWNTEAFF
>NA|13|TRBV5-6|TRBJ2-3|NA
TGTGCCAGCAGCTTGGTAGTTGGAGATACGCAGTATTTT
CASSLVVGDTQYF
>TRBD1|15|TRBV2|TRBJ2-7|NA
TGTGCCGTCCTCGGGGCAGGGGGCGATCCTAGCGAGCAGTACTTC
CAVLGAGGDPSEQYF
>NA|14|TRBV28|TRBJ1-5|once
TGTGCCAGCACATCCCAGGGTTTTTTTCAGCCCCAGCATTTT
CASTSQGFFQPQHF
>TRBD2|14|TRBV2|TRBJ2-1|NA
TGTGCCAGCAGTGAAACTAGCGGGATGAATGAGCAGTTCTTC
CASSETSGMNEQFF
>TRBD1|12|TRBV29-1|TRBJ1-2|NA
TGCAGCGCTCCGACAGGGGGTTATGGCTACACCTTC
CSAPTGGYGYTF
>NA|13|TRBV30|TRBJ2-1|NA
TGTGCCTGGAGCGGGATCAGGTTCGATGAGCAGTTCTTC
CAWSGIRFDEQFF
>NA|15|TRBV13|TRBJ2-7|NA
TGTGCCAGCAGCTTAGTAATGGACAAGCCAGGGGAGCAGTACTTC
CASSLVMDKPGEQYF
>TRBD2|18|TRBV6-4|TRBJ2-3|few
TGTGCCAGCAGTGACTCGCTTGAAGAGCGGGAGCCCACAGATACGCAGTATTTT
CASSDSLEEREPTDTQYF
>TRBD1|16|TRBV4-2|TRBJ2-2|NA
TGTGCCAGCAGGAGGACAGGGGGCGCGAACACCGGGGAGCTGTTTTTT
CASRRTGGANTGELFF
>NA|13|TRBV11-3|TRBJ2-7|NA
TGTGCCAGCAGTTTAGAGGCATCCTACGAGCAGTACTTC
CASSLEASYEQYF